Below are 27 T cell receptor beta chains sequenced from a single sample in a study of human T cells and chemical hapten exposure. In TCRdb, the RACE reads were re-called with MiXCR into one record per CDR3 protein. The table has about 340,000 distinct CDR3 sequences, approximately 6.3% seen once. Sample time point: patch test 1, 2 weeks after DPC sensitization. Sample treatment: therapeutic diphenylcyclopropenone sensitization with weekly scalp DPC. The sample was whole blood, taken in connection with sensitization to the hapten diphenylcyclopropenone (DPC). The receptors derive from a woman aged 18-35 years with alopecia areata. Some clones in this sample may be carry-over from other donors' samples.

In its sample, this clonotype was seen many times. The chain employs TRBV4-2 and TRBJ2-1, with 10 bases lining up with TRBD1. The length of the CDR3 is 17 residues. With 0 bases clipped from V and 2 bases from J, the junction kept 4 bases outside the gene matches. CDR1 is LGHNA, CDR2 YNFKEQ, per germline. CDR3 in DNA: TGTGCCAGCAGCCAAGATTCCGGACAGGGGGCCTACAATGAGCAGTTCTTC. Translating gives CASSQDSGQGAYNEQFF.

This clonotype was counted at least ten times. This sequence joins TRBV20-1 and TRBJ1-5, with TRBD1 as a possible D gene (5 bases). V was trimmed by 5 bases and J by 6 bases, leaving 17 bases between them. CDR1 is DFQATT and CDR2 is SNEGSKA in the germline V gene (reference sequence). CDR3 length: 14 amino acids. The CDR3 nucleotides are TGCAGTGCTCACGGCCGGGACGAAGGTCAGCCCCAGCATTTT. Its protein is CSAHGRDEGQPQHF.

This rearrangement joins TRBV20-1 to TRBJ2-3; D unresolved. Germline V CDR1 and CDR2: DFQATT, SNEGSKA (reference sequence). The CDR3 contains 14 residues. The V end lost 0 bases, the J end lost 2 bases, and 9 bases lay between the germline ends. The CDR3 protein is CSARDRLNTDTQYF. The CDR3 region has the DNA TGCAGTGCTAGAGACAGGTTGAACACAGATACGCAGTATTTT.

This clonotype was seen at least ten times. The V gene is TRBV20-1, the J gene TRBJ2-3; D not certain. Trimming took 4 bases from V and 4 from J, leaving 9 bases between them. Germline CDR1 and CDR2: DFQATT and SNEGSKA (reference sequence). There are 12 residues in the CDR3. In nucleotides, the CDR3 is TGCAGTGCTATTCTCGAATCAGATACGCAGTATTTT. Translated, it gives CSAILESDTQYF.

A remark on this clonotype: Germline is not matched at one junction end, which may reflect a read error. This chain joins TRBV23-1 and TRBJ1-2; 7 bases fit TRBD1. TRBV23-1 belongs to the ORF category, with a function that is uncertain. CDR3 length equals 15 residues. CDR3 in DNA: TGCGCCAGCAGTTGCCATGGACAGGACGGCTATGGCTACGCCTTC. Its protein product is CASSCHGQDGYGYAF.

This clonotype was seen only a few times. The chain carries TRBV7-2 and TRBJ2-3, with D possibly matching TRBD1 (6 bases). Trimming took off 4 bases at V and 10 bases at J, with 18 bases between the two ends. The germline gives CDR1 SGHTA, CDR2 FQGNSA. The CDR3 is 14 amino acids. As DNA, the CDR3 is TGTGCCAGCAGCTCAGGGGACGGCATGGGTCCGCAGTATTTT. Protein sequence: CASSSGDGMGPQYF.

This clonotype was observed a handful of times. The chain joins TRBV4-3 to TRBJ2-1; TRBD2 agrees at 10 bases. The CDR3 covers 16 residues. Germline CDR1 reads LGHNA; CDR2 reads YSLEER. The ends lost 0 bases at V and 12 bases at J; junction bases unmatched: 11. The CDR3 loop is CASSQDWLAGVSGQFF. The CDR3 region has the DNA TGCGCCAGCAGCCAAGATTGGCTAGCGGGGGTATCAGGGCAGTTCTTC.

This clonotype was seen repeatedly, ten times or more. The chain uses TRBV7-9 and TRBJ2-1, with D unclear. The V gene's germline CDR1 is SEHNR and CDR2 FQNEAQ (reference sequence). The ends were cut back, 3 bases at V and 11 bases at J, with 17 bases in the middle. The CDR3 is 14 residues long. The CDR3 protein is CASSLDEWAQQQFF. The CDR3 bases are TGTGCCAGCAGCTTGGATGAATGGGCACAGCAGCAGTTCTTC.

This clonotype came up many times. J is TRBJ2-2 and V is TRBV28, with D perhaps matching TRBD1 or TRBD2 (5 bases each). Trimming shortened V by 5 bases and J by 1 base, and 11 bases separated the two germline ends. CDR1 and CDR2 from the germline V gene are MDHEN and SYDVKM. The CDR3 consists of 15 residues. CDR3 sequence (DNA): TGTGCCAGCAGTCCGTGGGGGAGGAACACCGGGGAGCTGTTTTTT. This encodes CASSPWGRNTGELFF.

At least ten counts were recorded for this clonotype. V and J are TRBV24-1 and TRBJ2-6; D is uncertain. Trimming removed 6 bases at V and 3 bases at J, with 14 bases between. The CDR3 has 16 amino acids. The germline V gene has CDR1 KGHDR and CDR2 SFDVKD. The CDR3 loop is CATSQTVGSGANVLTF. The CDR3 region has the DNA TGTGCCACCAGTCAGACCGTCGGCAGTGGGGCCAACGTCCTGACTTTC.

The V call is TRBV7-8, the J call TRBJ1-3; tentatively, D is TRBD1 (6 bases). Germline V CDR1 and CDR2: SGHVS, FQNEAQ. The CDR3 covers 18 residues. Trimming removed 1 base at V and 0 bases at J, with 16 bases between. For the CDR3, the DNA is TGTGCCAGCAGCTTAGTGCGAAGGGGGAGAGTCTCTGGAAACACCATATATTTT. It is translated as CASSLVRRGRVSGNTIYF.

This clonotype has a count of ten or more. This sequence joins TRBV12-3 or TRBV12-4 and TRBJ2-5, with 10 bases matching TRBD1. This CDR3 spans 15 amino acids. Germline trimming cut 6 bases from V and 5 bases from J; bases unmatched to any gene: 9. CDR3 DNA: TGTGCCAGCAGACCCGGACAGGGGGGGATCGAGACCCAGTACTTC. Translating it yields CASRPGQGGIETQYF.

The chain couples TRBV29-1 to TRBJ1-4; TRBD1 matches at 9 bases. This CDR3 is 15 amino acids long. Germline V gene data show CDR1 as SQVTM and CDR2 as ANQGSEA. With V trimmed by 0 bases and J by 7 bases, 6 bases remained unmatched. CDR3 protein: CSVEDPQGAGEKLFF. The CDR3 coding sequence is TGCAGCGTTGAAGATCCACAGGGGGCTGGTGAAAAACTGTTTTTT.

The chain carries TRBV7-8 and TRBJ1-4; 7 bases agree with TRBD1. The junction had 3 bases not matched to a gene; V was cut back by 2 bases and J by 3 bases. The CDR3 totals 15 residues. From germline, CDR1 is SGHVS and CDR2 FQNEAQ. CDR3 amino acids: CASSLRDRSNEKLFF. In DNA, the CDR3 is TGTGCCAGCAGCTTAAGGGACAGATCTAATGAAAAACTGTTTTTT.

The chain carries TRBV21-1 and TRBJ1-2. TRBV21-1 constitutes a pseudogene. The CDR3 runs 11 residues. CDR3 region: CASSKEVGYTF. DNA for the CDR3: TGTGCCAGCAGCAAAGAAGTTGGCTACACCTTC.

This clonotype was seen more than once but under ten times. The chain is built from TRBV6-2 or TRBV6-3 and TRBJ1-6; D ambiguous. The V end lost 0 bases, the J end lost 9 bases, and 6 bases lay between the germline ends. Germline V gives CDR1 MNHEY, CDR2 SVGEGT. The CDR3 length is 13 residues. CDR3 in DNA: TGTGCCAGCAGTTACTCGAGACCTTCACCCCTCCACTTT. Protein product: CASSYSRPSPLHF.

The chain couples TRBV4-3 to TRBJ2-7, with D unresolved. Trimming cost V 0 bases and J 5 bases, with 8 bases left between them. The CDR3 consists of 13 residues. Germline V CDR1 and CDR2: LGHNA, YSLEER. CDR3 amino acids: CASSQDKLDEQYF. The CDR3 DNA follows: TGCGCCAGCAGCCAAGATAAGCTAGACGAGCAGTACTTC.

This clonotype was counted many times. V and J are TRBV20-1 and TRBJ2-1; D remains unclear. The germline V and J ends were trimmed by 5 bases and 7 bases, with 9 bases remaining between them. Germline loops: CDR1 DFQATT, CDR2 SNEGSKA (reference sequence). The CDR3 is 11 residues long. The CDR3: CSAHETNEQFF. CDR3 sequence (DNA): TGCAGTGCTCACGAAACTAATGAGCAGTTCTTC.

This clonotype was seen many times. The chain links TRBV4-3 to TRBJ2-1; possible D gene TRBD2, 6 bases. The V end was cut by 0 bases, the J end by 0 bases, with 9 bases between. The CDR3 loop spans 16 amino acids. Germline loops: CDR1 LGHNA, CDR2 YSLEER. The CDR3 region is CASSQDDGSSYNEQFF. DNA for the CDR3: TGCGCCAGCAGCCAAGATGACGGGAGCTCCTACAATGAGCAGTTCTTC.

This clonotype was counted only a few times. This sequence joins TRBV2 and TRBJ2-7, with 7 nucleotides matching TRBD1. Per the germline V gene, CDR1 is SNHLY and CDR2 is FYNNEI. After removal of 6 bases from V and 3 bases from J, the junction contained 2 bases not matched to a gene. This CDR3 comprises 12 residues. DNA for the CDR3: TGTGCCAGCAGACAGGGGCTCTACGAGCAGTACTTC. It yields the protein CASRQGLYEQYF.

The chain employs TRBV10-3 and TRBJ1-1; D is unresolved. Between the trimmed V and J ends, which lost 3 bases and 4 bases, there was a span of 9 bases. The CDR3 covers 13 residues. Germline V gives CDR1 ENHRY, CDR2 SYGVKD. As DNA, the CDR3 is TGTGCCATCAGTGACCGACTTACCACTGAAGCTTTCTTT. Residues: CAISDRLTTEAFF.

The CDR3 reads CSARDIQGAAFF. Here the CDR3 DNA reads TGCAGTGCTAGAGATATACAGGGGGCAGCTTTCTTT. The chain couples TRBV20-1 to TRBJ1-1; 9 nucleotides line up with TRBD1. Unmatched junction bases numbered 3, after V lost 0 bases and J lost 10 bases. The CDR3 sequence is 12 residues long. Looked up from germline, CDR1 is DFQATT and CDR2 is SNEGSKA (reference sequence).

In its sample, this clonotype was seen many times. The chain couples TRBV7-9 to TRBJ1-6; the D gene is possibly TRBD1 (5 bases). The V gene lost 2 bases and the J gene lost 9 bases, with 14 bases spanning the gap. The CDR3 loop spans 15 amino acids. Germline CDR1 and CDR2: SEHNR and FQNEAQ (reference sequence). CDR3 residues: CASSLNGGTGSPLHF. The CDR3 nucleotides read TGTGCCAGCAGCTTAAATGGGGGGACGGGTTCACCCCTCCACTTT.

CDR3 sequence: CSVGGAGGIGQPQHF. Here the CDR3 DNA reads TGCAGCGTTGGGGGTGCCGGGGGCATTGGGCAGCCCCAGCATTTT. V gene TRBV29-1 combines with J gene TRBJ1-5; TRBD1 is a possible D gene (6 bases). Trimming removed 4 bases from V and 7 bases from J, with 20 bases in between. The CDR3 is made up of 15 amino acids. Germline V gene data show CDR1 as SQVTM and CDR2 as ANQGSEA. Complete variable domain (other parts from reference TRBV29-1 and TRBJ1-5): SAVISQKPSRDICQRGTSLTIQCQVDSQVTMMFWYRQQPGQSLTLIATANQGSEATYESGFVIDKFPISRPNLTFSTLTVSNMSPEDSSIYLCSVGGAGGIGQPQHFGDGTRLSIL.

CDR3 nucleotide sequence: TGTGCCAGCAGTCGACAGGCACGGCAGCCCCAGCATTTT. Residues: CASSRQARQPQHF. This chain joins TRBV6-1 and TRBJ1-5, with a possible D match to TRBD1 (6 bases). The CDR3 is made up of 13 amino acids. The V and J ends lost 5 bases and 7 bases respectively, with 12 bases between them. CDR1 is MNHNS and CDR2 is SASEGT in the germline V gene.

This clonotype appeared a few times. This sequence joins TRBV5-1 and TRBJ1-6; D ambiguous. Germline CDR1 reads SGHRS; CDR2 reads YFSETQ. With 0 bases removed from V and 3 bases from J, the gap between germline ends came to 4 bases. The CDR3 length is 14 residues. The CDR3 bases are TGCGCCAGCAGCTTGGCCGGCTATAATTCACCCCTCCACTTT. This encodes CASSLAGYNSPLHF.

This clonotype was counted only a few times. The chain has TRBV6-5 and TRBJ1-1; D gene ambiguous. Per germline, CDR1 MNHEY and CDR2 SVGAGI. Trimming left V 9 bases short and J 11 bases short, with 13 bases between. The CDR3 spans 10 residues. CDR3 sequence reads: CASDLRAAFF. CDR3 coding DNA: TGTGCCAGTGATCTCCGGGCGGCTTTCTTT.